The clone carrying this T cell receptor (beta chain) occurred once. Its specificity is unknown. Each of the patients experienced relapse following autologous stem cell transplantation, and their brentuximab vedotin exposure differed. The data were obtained in a study of PD-1 blockade in classical Hodgkin lymphoma. Study in general: Patients were dosed intravenously with nivolumab at 3 mg/kg every 2 weeks.

CDR3 size: 14 residues. V was trimmed by 2 bases and J by 2 bases, leaving 9 bases between them. The germline V gene has CDR1 LGHNT and CDR2 FRNRAP. The assay was immunoSEQ multiplex PCR, and TCRdb's table has in-frame clones only and misses some. The sample yields approximately 99,000 clones, 81% seen once. Regarding the study as a whole: While CD8+ TCR diversity did not rise significantly by C4D1, CD4+ TCR diversity did. Patients who responded completely had about the same baseline diversity as newly diagnosed patients.

The genes are TRBV12-5 and TRBJ2-5, with D hard to call. This receptor was obtained from a human donor with classical Hodgkin lymphoma. Sequenced material: peripheral blood mononuclear cells (PBMCs), taken before the second cycle of nivolumab. CDR3 loop: CASGLWSDQETQYF. CDR3 DNA: TGTGCTAGTGGTTTGTGGTCAGATCAAGAGACCCAGTACTTC.